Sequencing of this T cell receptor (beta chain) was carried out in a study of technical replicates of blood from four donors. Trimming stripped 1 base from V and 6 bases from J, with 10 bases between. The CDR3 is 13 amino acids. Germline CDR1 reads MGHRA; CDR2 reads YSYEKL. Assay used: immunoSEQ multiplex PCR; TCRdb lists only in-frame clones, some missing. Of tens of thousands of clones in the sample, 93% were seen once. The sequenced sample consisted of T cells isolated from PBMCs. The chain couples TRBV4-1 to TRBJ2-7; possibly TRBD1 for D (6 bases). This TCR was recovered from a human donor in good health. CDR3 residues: CASSQGRGTEQYF. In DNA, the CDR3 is TGCGCCAGCAGCCAAGGAAGGGGGACCGAGCAGTACTTC.